The next 16 T cell receptor beta chains were all read from a single sample in a study of control samples from healthy donors and cancer patients. TCRdb's table, derived via immunoSEQ multiplex PCR, lists solely in-frame clones and lacks some. The repertoire holds around 200,000 clones, with over 80% as singletons. Sequencing input: blood. Receptors were obtained from a man in his late teens or twenties in good health.

V and J are TRBV2 and TRBJ2-2; D remains ambiguous. The V end was cut by 0 bases, the J end by 1 base, with 3 bases between. From germline, CDR1 is SNHLY and CDR2 FYNNEI. This CDR3 has 14 residues. In DNA form, the CDR3 reads TGTGCCAGCAGTGAAGCGATGAACACCGGGGAGCTGTTTTTT. It codes for CASSEAMNTGELFF.

The chain links TRBV2 to TRBJ1-1; no definite D call. This CDR3 region has 13 residues. V lost 3 bases, J lost 0 bases, and 5 bases lay in between. Germline CDR1 reads SNHLY; CDR2 reads FYNNEI. CDR3 DNA sequence: TGTGCCAGCAGTGATGGGGTGAACACTGAAGCTTTCTTT. Residues: CASSDGVNTEAFF.

The chain recombines TRBV20-1 with TRBJ1-2, with D uncertain. The CDR3 has 11 residues. The germline V gene has CDR1 DFQATT and CDR2 SNEGSKA (reference sequence). V was clipped by 2 bases and J by 1 base, with 2 bases between them. CDR3 sequence reads: CSARHNYGYTF. CDR3 DNA sequence: TGCAGTGCTAGACATAACTATGGCTACACCTTC.

The V gene is TRBV7-9, the J gene TRBJ2-7, with TRBD1 matching 12 bases. The J segment lost 7 bases and the V segment lost 1 base, leaving 5 bases of the junction unmatched. The CDR3 has 15 residues. CDR1 and CDR2 (germline): SEHNR, FQNEAQ (reference sequence). Here the CDR3 reads CASSLGGTGGGEQYF. The DNA for the CDR3 is TGTGCCAGCAGCTTAGGTGGGACAGGGGGCGGTGAGCAGTACTTC.

The rearrangement links TRBV1 to TRBJ2-3; TRBD2 is taken as the D call from the table, unchecked against the DNA. TRBV1 is classified as a pseudogene. CDR3 length equals 14 residues. CDR3 amino acids: CTSSQDRRRGVQYF. CDR3 bases: TGCACCAGCAGCCAAGATCGGAGGCGTGGTGTGCAGTATTTT.

This rearrangement joins TRBV19 to TRBJ2-2; no clear D gene. Between the trimmed V and J ends, which lost 7 bases and 0 bases, there was a span of 12 bases. This CDR3 region has 15 residues. Germline lookup yields CDR1 LNHDA and CDR2 SQIVND (reference sequence). The CDR3 coding sequence is TGTGCCAGTACCCCCCAGGCAACGAACACCGGGGAGCTGTTTTTT. It specifies CASTPQATNTGELFF.

The J gene is TRBJ2-1, the V gene TRBV27; D is perhaps TRBD2 (5 bases). Germline CDR1 is MNHEY and CDR2 is SMNVEV (reference sequence). V lost 3 bases and J 9 bases, leaving 15 bases between the germline ends. The CDR3 is 14 residues long. The CDR3 nucleotides read TGTGCCAGCAGTTTTTCTCGGGATTGGAGTGAGCAGTTCTTC. Translating gives CASSFSRDWSEQFF.

V gene TRBV5-4 combines with J gene TRBJ2-2; no clear D gene. V gave up 4 bases and J gave up 1 base, with 17 bases separating them. This CDR3 has 17 residues. The germline gives CDR1 SGHNT, CDR2 YYREEE (reference sequence). This CDR3 reads CASSPNTAALNTGELFF. CDR3 sequence (DNA): TGTGCCAGCAGCCCTAACACGGCGGCCTTGAACACCGGGGAGCTGTTTTTT.

The genes are TRBV11-3 and TRBJ1-2, with D perhaps matching TRBD1 (6 bases). V was pared by 0 bases and J by 7 bases, with 21 bases between. The germline V gene has CDR1 SGHNT and CDR2 YENEEA. This CDR3 region has 17 residues. The CDR3 nucleotides read TGTGCCAGCAGCTTAGATGCCCTGACAGGCTATCTCAGTGGCTACACCTTC. Translated: CASSLDALTGYLSGYTF.

This chain connects TRBV19 to TRBJ2-7; D assignment may be TRBD1 or TRBD2 (6 bases each). The length of the CDR3 is 15 residues. With 5 bases removed from V and 0 bases from J, the gap between germline ends came to 14 bases. Germline values: CDR1 LNHDA, CDR2 SQIVND (reference sequence). CDR3 amino acids: CASSPRGQGSYEQYF. The DNA for the CDR3 is TGTGCCAGTAGTCCCCGGGGGCAGGGCTCCTACGAGCAGTACTTC.

The rearrangement links TRBV7-3 to TRBJ1-6, with a weak D call TRBD1 (6 bases). Per the germline V gene, CDR1 is SGHTA and CDR2 is FQGTGA. Trimming removed 1 base at V and 7 bases at J, with 11 bases between. The CDR3 runs to 15 residues. This chain's CDR3 is CASSLSGGGNSPLHF. In DNA form, the CDR3 reads TGTGCCAGCAGCTTAAGTGGGGGCGGCAATTCACCCCTCCACTTT.

The gene calls are TRBV27 and TRBJ2-1; D remains unclear. V dropped 4 bases and J dropped 7 bases, with 23 bases sitting between them. Germline V gives CDR1 MNHEY, CDR2 SMNVEV (reference sequence). This CDR3 is built from 17 residues. CDR3 DNA sequence: TGTGCCAGCAGTTCGGCCGCTACCGTAGGGTATGGAAATGAGCAGTTCTTC. Its protein product is CASSSAATVGYGNEQFF.

This chain connects TRBV3-1 (or the pseudogene TRBV3-2) to TRBJ2-3, with unresolved D. Germline-derived CDR1 and CDR2 are LGHDT and YNNKEL (reference sequence). The CDR3 consists of 11 residues. V lost 6 bases and J lost 9, with 10 bases in between. The CDR3 coding sequence is TGTGCCAGCAGACATGGTGGCACGCAGTATTTT. Translating it yields CASRHGGTQYF.

V gene TRBV30 combines with J gene TRBJ1-2; D gene ambiguous. V lost 8 bases and J lost 6, with 4 bases in between. In germline, CDR1 is GTSNPN, CDR2 SVGIG (reference sequence). This CDR3 contains 8 residues. The DNA of the CDR3 is TGTGCCACGGATGGCTACACCTTC. It translates to CATDGYTF.

V gene TRBV27 combines with J gene TRBJ2-1, with 10 bases lining up with TRBD2. V lost 7 bases to trimming and J lost 16 bases; unmatched junction nucleotides: 13. CDR3 size: 13 residues. CDR1 and CDR2 from the germline V gene are MNHEY and SMNVEV (reference sequence). CDR3 sequence (DNA): TGTGCCAGCACTCCTAGCGGGGGTCACACCCCCTTCTTC. It is translated as CASTPSGGHTPFF.

The rearrangement links TRBV4-1 to TRBJ2-7; the match to TRBD1 covers 7 bases. The CDR3 runs 17 residues. Germline-derived CDR1 and CDR2 are MGHRA and YSYEKL. The V and J ends lost 0 bases and 2 bases, in that order; junction bases with no gene match: 10. The DNA of the CDR3 is TGCGCCAGCAGCCAAGATTTCCAGACAGGGAAGCCCTACGAGCAGTACTTC. It specifies CASSQDFQTGKPYEQYF.